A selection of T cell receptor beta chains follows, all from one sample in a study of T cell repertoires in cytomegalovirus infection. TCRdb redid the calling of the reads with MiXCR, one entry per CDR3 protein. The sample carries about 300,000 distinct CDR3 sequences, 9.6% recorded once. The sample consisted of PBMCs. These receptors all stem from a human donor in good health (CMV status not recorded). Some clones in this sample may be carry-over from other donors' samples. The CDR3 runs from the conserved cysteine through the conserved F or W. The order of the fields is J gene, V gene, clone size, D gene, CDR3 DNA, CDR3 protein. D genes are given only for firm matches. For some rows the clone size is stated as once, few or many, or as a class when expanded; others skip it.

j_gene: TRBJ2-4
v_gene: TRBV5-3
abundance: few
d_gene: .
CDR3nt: TGTGCCAGAAGCCCGCTCGAGGACCTAGCCAAAAACATTCAGTACTTC
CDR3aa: CARSPLEDLAKNIQYF

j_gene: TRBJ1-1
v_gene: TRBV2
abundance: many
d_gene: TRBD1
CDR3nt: TGTGCCAGCAGTGACCCAGACAGGGGGGGGAACACTGAAGCTTTCTTT
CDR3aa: CASSDPDRGGNTEAFF

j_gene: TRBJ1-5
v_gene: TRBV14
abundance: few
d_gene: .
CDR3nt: TGTGCCAGCAGCCAAGAGGGTCCCTCGATTTATAGCAATCAGCCCCAGCATTTT
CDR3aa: CASSQEGPSIYSNQPQHF

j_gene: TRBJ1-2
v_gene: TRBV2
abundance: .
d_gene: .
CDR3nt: TGTGCCAGCCTGGCAGGGTACTATGGCTACACCTTC
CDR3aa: CASLAGYYGYTF

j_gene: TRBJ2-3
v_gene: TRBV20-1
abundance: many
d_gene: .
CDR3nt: TGCAGTGCTAGAGATCTTGTCCGGTCTCGCGCAGATACGCAGTATTTT
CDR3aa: CSARDLVRSRADTQYF

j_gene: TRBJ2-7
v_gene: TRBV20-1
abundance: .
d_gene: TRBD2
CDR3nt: TGCAGTGCTCGGATTGGGACTAGCGGGTGGGGAGAGCAGTACTTC
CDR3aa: CSARIGTSGWGEQYF

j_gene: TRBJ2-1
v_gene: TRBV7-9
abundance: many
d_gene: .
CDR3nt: TGTGCCAGCAGCCTCCCAGGGAACAACGAGCAGTTCTTC
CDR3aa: CASSLPGNNEQFF

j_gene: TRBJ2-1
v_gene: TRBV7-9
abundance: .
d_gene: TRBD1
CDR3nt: TGTGCCAGCAGCTTGTATACAGGGGGCTGGGAGCAGTTCTTC
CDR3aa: CASSLYTGGWEQFF

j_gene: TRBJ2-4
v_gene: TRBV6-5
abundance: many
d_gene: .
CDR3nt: TGTGCCAGCAGTTACTCGAGAGGGCTCGGAAACATTCAGTACTTC
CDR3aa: CASSYSRGLGNIQYF

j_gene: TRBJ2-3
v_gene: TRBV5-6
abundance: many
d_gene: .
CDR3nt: TGTGCCAGCAGCGGGGAGGCGGGGCGCAGAGCTACGCAGTATTTT
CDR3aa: CASSGEAGRRATQYF

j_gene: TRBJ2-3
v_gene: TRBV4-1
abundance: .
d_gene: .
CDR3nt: TGCGCCAGCAGCCCCAGGGAAGCAGATACGCAGTATTTT
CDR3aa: CASSPREADTQYF

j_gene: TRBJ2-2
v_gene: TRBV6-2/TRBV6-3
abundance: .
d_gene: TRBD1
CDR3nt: TGTGCCAGCAGAGACAGGGTCACATCATTTGGCTACACCGGGGAGCTGTTTTTT
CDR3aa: CASRDRVTSFGYTGELFF

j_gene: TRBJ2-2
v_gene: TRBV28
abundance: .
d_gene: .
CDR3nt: TGTGCCAGCAGTTTCGAGGGACCCGCGAACACCGGGGAGCTGTTTTTT
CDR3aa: CASSFEGPANTGELFF

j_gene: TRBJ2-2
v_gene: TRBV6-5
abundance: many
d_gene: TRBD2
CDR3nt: TGTGCCAGCAGTTACACTCGCGGGGGGGCCGGGGAGCTGTTTTTT
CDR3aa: CASSYTRGGAGELFF

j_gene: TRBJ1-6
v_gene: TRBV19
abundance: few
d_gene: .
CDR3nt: TGTGCCAGTAACGGCCTCGGGGCAGGGCGGTCACCCCTCCACTTT
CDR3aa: CASNGLGAGRSPLHF

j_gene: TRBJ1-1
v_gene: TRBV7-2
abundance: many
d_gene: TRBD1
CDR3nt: TGTGCCAGCAGCTTAGAGGGACAGATAAACACTGAAGCTTTCTTT
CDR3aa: CASSLEGQINTEAFF

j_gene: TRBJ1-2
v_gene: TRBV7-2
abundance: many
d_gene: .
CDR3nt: TGTGCCAGCAGCATTAGATCTCATGGCTACACCTTC
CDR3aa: CASSIRSHGYTF

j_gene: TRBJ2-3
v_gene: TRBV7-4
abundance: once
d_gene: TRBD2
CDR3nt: TGTGCCAGCAGCTATAGCGGGGGAAGCACAGATACGCAGTATTTT
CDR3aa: CASSYSGGSTDTQYF

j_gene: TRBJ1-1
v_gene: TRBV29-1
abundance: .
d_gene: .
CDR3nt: TGCAGCGTTGAAACCAGCTGGGTGATGTCCCGAGCTTTCTTT
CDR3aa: CSVETSWVMSRAFF

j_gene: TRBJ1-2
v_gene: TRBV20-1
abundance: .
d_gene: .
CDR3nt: TGCAGTGCTAGAGATATTGAAAGGACAGCCGTAGCTAACTATGGCTACACCTTC
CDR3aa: CSARDIERTAVANYGYTF

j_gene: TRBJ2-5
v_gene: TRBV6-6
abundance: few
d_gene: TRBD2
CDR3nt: TGTGCCAGCAGGCCTACCGTGGAGCGGGGGCAAGAGACCCAGTACTTC
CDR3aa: CASRPTVERGQETQYF

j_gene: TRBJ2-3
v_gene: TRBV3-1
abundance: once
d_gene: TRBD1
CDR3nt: TGTGCCAGCAGTCTTGGACAGGGAAGATTCACAGATACGCAGTATTTT
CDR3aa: CASSLGQGRFTDTQYF

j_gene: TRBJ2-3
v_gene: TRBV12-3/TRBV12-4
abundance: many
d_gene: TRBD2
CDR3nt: TGTGCCAGCAGCCACAGCGGGGGGGAAGATACGCAGTATTTT
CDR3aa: CASSHSGGEDTQYF

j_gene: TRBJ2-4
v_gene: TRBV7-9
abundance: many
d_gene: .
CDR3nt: TGTGCCAGCAGCCAGGGACACGAACTAGCCAAAAACATTCAGTACTTC
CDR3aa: CASSQGHELAKNIQYF

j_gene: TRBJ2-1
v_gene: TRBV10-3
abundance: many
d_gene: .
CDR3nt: TGTGCCATCAGTGAGTCGAATCCAGGGCTGTACAATGAGCAGTTCTTC
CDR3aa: CAISESNPGLYNEQFF

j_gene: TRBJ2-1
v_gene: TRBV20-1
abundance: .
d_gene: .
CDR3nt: TGCAGCGATTCTCAATATGAGCAGTTCTTC
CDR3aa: CSDSQYEQFF

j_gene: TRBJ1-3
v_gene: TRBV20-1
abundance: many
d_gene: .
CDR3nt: TGCAGTGCTAGGAACCCGGGGGCGGCTGGAAACACCATATATTTT
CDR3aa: CSARNPGAAGNTIYF

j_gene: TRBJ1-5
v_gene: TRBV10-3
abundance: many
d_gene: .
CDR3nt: TGTGCCATCAGTGAGTCCGGCAGATTAGGCCAGCCCCAGCATTTT
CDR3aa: CAISESGRLGQPQHF

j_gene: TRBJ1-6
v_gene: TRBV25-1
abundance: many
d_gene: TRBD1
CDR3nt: TGTGCCAGCAGTGAACGCATCCGGGACAGGTTGGGCCCCCTCCACTTT
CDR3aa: CASSERIRDRLGPLHF

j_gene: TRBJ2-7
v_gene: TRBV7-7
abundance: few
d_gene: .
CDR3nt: TGTGCTAGCAGCTTAAGGGGGCAGTACTTC
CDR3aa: CASSLRGQYF

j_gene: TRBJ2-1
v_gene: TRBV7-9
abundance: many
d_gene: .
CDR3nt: TGTGCCAGCAGGCTGGGGCCTCCAAATGAGCAGTTCTTC
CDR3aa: CASRLGPPNEQFF

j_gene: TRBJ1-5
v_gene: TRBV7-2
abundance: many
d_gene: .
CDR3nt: TGTGCCAGCAGCTTAGCGTCCAGCAATCAGCCCCAGCATTTT
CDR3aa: CASSLASSNQPQHF

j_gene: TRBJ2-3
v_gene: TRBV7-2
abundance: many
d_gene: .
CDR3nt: TGTGCCAGCAGCACTAGCACAGATACGCAGTATTTT
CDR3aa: CASSTSTDTQYF

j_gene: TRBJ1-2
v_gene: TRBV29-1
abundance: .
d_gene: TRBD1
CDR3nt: TGCAGCGTTGGACAGGGAGGGGGCTACACCTTC
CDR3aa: CSVGQGGGYTF

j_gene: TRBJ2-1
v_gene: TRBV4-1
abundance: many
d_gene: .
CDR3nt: TGCGCCAGCAGCCAAGCCCCGACAGAAATAGTTAACAATGAGCAGTTCTTC
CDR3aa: CASSQAPTEIVNNEQFF

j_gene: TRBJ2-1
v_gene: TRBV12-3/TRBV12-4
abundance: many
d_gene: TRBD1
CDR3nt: TGTGCCAGCAGAAGGGACAGGGGGGGTTACAATGAGCAGTTCTTC
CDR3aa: CASRRDRGGYNEQFF

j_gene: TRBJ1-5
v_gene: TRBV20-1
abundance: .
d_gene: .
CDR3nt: TGCAGTGCTAGACTTAGGGAGAGGAATCAGCCCCAGCATTTT
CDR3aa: CSARLRERNQPQHF

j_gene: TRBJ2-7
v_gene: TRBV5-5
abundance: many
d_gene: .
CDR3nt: TGTGCCAGCAGCTTGGGGGCCACCTCGAGCTCCTACGAGCAGTACTTC
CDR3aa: CASSLGATSSSYEQYF

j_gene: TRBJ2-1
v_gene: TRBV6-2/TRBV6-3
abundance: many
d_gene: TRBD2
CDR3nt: TGTGCCAGCAGTTACTCGAAGACTAGCGGGGAGTACAATGAGCAGTTCTTC
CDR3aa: CASSYSKTSGEYNEQFF

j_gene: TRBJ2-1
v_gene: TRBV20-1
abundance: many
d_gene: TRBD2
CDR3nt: TGCAGTGCCAGGAGTAAGAGCGGGGGGCCCAAGGCACGGTTCTTC
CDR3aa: CSARSKSGGPKARFF

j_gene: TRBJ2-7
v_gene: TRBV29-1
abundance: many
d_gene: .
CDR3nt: TGCAGCGCGCAGGGTGGGTACGAGCAGTACTTC
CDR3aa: CSAQGGYEQYF

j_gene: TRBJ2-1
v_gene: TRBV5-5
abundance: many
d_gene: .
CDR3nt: TGTGCCAGCAGCTTGGGGTGGGGGCTGGGGTACAATGAGCAGTTCTTC
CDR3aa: CASSLGWGLGYNEQFF

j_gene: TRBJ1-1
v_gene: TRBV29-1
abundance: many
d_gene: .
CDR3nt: TGCAGCTGGGGGAAGTTAATGAACACTGAAGCTTTCTTT
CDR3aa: CSWGKLMNTEAFF

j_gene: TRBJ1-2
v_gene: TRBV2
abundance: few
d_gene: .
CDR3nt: TGTGCCAGCAGTGAAGTCTACCAAGGAGGAAGCTATGGCTACACCTTC
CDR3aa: CASSEVYQGGSYGYTF

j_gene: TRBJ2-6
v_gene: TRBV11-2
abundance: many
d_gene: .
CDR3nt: TGTGCCGTAGGGGGCTCTGGGGCCAACGTCCTGACTTTC
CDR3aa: CAVGGSGANVLTF